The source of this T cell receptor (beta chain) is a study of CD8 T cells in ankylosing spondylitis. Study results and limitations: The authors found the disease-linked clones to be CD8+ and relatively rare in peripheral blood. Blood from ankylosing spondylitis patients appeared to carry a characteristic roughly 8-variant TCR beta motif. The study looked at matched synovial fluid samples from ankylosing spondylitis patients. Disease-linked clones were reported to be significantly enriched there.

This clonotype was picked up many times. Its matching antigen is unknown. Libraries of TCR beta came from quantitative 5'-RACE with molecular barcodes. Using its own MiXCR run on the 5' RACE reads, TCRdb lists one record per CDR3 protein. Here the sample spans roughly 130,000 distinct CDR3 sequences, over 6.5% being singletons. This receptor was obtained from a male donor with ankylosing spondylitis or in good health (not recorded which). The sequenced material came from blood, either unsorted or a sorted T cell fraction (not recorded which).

The CDR3 coding sequence is TGTGCCAGCAGCGAGGGTTGGAGGGTTGAGCAGTTCTTC. Translation gives CASSEGWRVEQFF. The rearrangement uses TRBV7-2 and TRBJ2-1, with D possibly matching TRBD2 (6 bases). The CDR3 is 13 amino acids. The V gene lost 5 bases and the J gene lost 9 bases, with 14 bases spanning the gap. Germline CDR1 SGHTA, CDR2 FQGNSA. The full variable domain, rest sourced from reference TRBV7-2 and TRBJ2-1, is GAGVSQSPSNKVTEKGKDVELRCDPISGHTALYWYRQSLGQGLEFLIYFQGNSAPDKSGLPSDRFSAERTGGSVSTLTIQRTQQEDSAVYLCASSEGWRVEQFFGPGTRLTVL.